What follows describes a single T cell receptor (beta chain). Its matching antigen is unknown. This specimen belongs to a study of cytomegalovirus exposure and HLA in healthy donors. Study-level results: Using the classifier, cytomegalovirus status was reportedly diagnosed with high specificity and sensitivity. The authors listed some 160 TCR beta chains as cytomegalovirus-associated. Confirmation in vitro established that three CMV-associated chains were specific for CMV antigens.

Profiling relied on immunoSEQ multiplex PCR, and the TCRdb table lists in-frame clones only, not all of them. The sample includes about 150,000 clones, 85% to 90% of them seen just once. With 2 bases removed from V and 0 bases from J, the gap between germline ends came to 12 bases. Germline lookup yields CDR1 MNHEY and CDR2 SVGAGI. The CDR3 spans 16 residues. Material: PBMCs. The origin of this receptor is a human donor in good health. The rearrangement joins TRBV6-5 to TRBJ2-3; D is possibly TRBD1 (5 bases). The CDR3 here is CASSYGVGASTDTQYF. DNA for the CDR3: TGTGCCAGCAGTTACGGGGTTGGGGCGAGCACAGATACGCAGTATTTT.